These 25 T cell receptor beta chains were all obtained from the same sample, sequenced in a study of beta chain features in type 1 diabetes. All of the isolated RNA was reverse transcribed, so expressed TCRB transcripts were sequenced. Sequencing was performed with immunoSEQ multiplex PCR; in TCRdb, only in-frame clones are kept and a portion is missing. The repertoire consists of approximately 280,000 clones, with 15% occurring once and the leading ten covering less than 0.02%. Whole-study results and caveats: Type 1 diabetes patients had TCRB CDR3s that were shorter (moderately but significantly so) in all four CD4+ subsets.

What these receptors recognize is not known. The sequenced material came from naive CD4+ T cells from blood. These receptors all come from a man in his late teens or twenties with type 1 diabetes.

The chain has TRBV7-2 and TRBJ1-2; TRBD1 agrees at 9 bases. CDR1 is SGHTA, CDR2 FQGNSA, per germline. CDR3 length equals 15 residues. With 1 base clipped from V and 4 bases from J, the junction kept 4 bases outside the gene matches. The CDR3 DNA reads TGTGCCAGCAGCTTAGTGTCGGGACAGGGCTATGGCTACACCTTC. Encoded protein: CASSLVSGQGYGYTF.

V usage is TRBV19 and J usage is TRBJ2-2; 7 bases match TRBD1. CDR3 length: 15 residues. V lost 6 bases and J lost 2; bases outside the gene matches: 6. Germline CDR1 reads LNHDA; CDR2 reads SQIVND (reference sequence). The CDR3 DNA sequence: TGTGCCAGTAGAGGGAACAGGGGAAACACCGGGGAGCTGTTTTTT. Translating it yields CASRGNRGNTGELFF.

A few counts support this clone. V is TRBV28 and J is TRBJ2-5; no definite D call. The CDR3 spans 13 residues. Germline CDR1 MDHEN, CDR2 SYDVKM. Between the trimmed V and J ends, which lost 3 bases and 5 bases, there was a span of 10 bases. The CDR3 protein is CASSFRLGETQYF. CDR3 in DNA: TGTGCCAGCAGTTTTCGACTCGGGGAGACCCAGTACTTC.

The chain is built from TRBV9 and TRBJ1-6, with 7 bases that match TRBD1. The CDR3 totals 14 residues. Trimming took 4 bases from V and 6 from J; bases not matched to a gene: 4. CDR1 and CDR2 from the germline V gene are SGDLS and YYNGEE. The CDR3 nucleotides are TGTGCCAGCAGCTCCCGGGACAGTAATTCACCCCTCCACTTT. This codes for CASSSRDSNSPLHF.

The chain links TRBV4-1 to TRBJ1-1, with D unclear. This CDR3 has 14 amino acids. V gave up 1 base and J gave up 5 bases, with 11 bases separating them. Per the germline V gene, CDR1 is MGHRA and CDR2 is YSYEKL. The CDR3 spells CASSQGAGRTEAFF. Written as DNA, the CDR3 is TGCGCCAGCAGCCAAGGGGCAGGCAGGACTGAAGCTTTCTTT.

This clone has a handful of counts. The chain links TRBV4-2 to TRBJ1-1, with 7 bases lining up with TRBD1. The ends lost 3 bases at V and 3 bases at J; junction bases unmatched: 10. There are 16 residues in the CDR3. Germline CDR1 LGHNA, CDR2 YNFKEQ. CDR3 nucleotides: TGTGCCAGCAGCCATCGCCAACTAACAGGGGACACTGAAGCTTTCTTT. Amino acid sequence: CASSHRQLTGDTEAFF.

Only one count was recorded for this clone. This CDR3 reads CASSYAAGDYEQYF. Written as DNA, the CDR3 is TGTGCCAGCAGTTACGCCGCGGGGGATTACGAGCAGTACTTC. V is TRBV6-5 and J is TRBJ2-7, with 7 bases lining up with TRBD2. The ends lost 2 bases at V and 4 bases at J; junction bases unmatched: 5. The CDR3 covers 14 residues. Germline V gene lookup returns CDR1 MNHEY and CDR2 SVGAGI.

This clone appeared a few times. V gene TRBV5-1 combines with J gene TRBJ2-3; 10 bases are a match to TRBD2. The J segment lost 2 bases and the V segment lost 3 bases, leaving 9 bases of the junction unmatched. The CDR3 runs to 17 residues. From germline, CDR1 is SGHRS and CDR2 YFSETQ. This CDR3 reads CASSSKTSGSFTDTQYF. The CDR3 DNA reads TGCGCCAGCAGCTCTAAGACTAGCGGGTCCTTCACAGATACGCAGTATTTT.

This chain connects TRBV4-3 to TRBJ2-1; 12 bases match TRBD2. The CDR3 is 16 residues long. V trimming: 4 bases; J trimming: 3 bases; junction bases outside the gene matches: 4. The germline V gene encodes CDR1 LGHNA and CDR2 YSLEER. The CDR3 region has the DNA TGCGCCAGCAGCCCCTGGACTAGCGGGGACTACAATGAGCAGTTCTTC. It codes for CASSPWTSGDYNEQFF.

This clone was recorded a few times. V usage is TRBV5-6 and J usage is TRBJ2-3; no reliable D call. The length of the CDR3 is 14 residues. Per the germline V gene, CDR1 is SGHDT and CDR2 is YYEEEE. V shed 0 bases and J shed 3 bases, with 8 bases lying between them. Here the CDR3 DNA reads TGTGCCAGCAGCTTGGCCGCCAGAACAGATACGCAGTATTTT. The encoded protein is CASSLAARTDTQYF.

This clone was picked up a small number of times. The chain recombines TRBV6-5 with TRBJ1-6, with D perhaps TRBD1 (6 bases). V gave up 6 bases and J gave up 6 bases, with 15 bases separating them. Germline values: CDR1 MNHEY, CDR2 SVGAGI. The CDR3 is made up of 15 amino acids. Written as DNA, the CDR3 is TGTGCCAGCAGGGCCGGGACAAGGGGTAATTCACCCCTCCACTTT. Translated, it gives CASRAGTRGNSPLHF.

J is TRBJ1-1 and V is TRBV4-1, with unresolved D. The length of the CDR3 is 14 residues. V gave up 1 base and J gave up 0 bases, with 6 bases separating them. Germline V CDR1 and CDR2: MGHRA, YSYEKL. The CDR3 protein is CASSQAVLNTEAFF. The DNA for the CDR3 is TGCGCCAGCAGCCAAGCCGTATTGAACACTGAAGCTTTCTTT.

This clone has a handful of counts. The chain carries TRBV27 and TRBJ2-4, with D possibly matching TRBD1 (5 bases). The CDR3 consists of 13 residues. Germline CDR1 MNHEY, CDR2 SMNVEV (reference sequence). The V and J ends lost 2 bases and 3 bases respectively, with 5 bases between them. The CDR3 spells CASSLGHKNIQYF. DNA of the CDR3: TGTGCCAGCAGTTTAGGACACAAAAACATTCAGTACTTC.

CDR3 protein: CATSRGVLSTSYEQYF. CDR3 DNA: TGTGCCACCAGCAGAGGTGTGTTGAGTACCTCCTACGAGCAGTACTTC. The chain couples TRBV15 to TRBJ2-7, with D hard to call. V was trimmed by 1 base and J by 0 bases, leaving 13 bases between them. Germline values: CDR1 LNHNV, CDR2 YYDKDF (reference sequence). The CDR3 has 16 amino acids.

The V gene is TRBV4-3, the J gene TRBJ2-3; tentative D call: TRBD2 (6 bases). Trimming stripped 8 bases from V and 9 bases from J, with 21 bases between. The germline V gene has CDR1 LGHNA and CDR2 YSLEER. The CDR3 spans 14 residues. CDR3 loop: CASDSPGRRGTQYF. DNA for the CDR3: TGCGCCAGCGATTCTCCTGGCCGCCGGGGGACGCAGTATTTT.

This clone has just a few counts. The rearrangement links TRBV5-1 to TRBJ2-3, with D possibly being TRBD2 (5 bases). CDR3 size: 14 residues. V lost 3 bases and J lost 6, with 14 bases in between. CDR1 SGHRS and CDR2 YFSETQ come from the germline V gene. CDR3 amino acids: CASSSGLGMDTQYF. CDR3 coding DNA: TGCGCCAGCAGCTCAGGACTGGGGATGGATACGCAGTATTTT.

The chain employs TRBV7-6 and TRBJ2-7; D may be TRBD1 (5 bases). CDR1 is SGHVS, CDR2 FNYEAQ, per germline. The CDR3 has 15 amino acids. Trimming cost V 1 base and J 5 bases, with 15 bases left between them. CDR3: CASSLVPGQMNEQYF. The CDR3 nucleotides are TGTGCCAGCAGCTTAGTTCCAGGGCAAATGAACGAGCAGTACTTC.

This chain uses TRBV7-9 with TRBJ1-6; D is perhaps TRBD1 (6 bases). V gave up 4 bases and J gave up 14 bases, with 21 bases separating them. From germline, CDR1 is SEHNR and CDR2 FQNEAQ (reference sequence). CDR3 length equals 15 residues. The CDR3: CASSSRGQGRVTLHF. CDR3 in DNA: TGTGCCAGCAGCTCCCGCGGGCAGGGGCGGGTGACCCTCCACTTT.

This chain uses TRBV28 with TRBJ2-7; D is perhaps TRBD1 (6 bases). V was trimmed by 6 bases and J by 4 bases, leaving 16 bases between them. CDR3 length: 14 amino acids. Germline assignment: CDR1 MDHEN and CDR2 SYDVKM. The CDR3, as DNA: TGTGCCAGCAGACGGGCAGACAGGCATTACGAGCAGTACTTC. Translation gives CASRRADRHYEQYF.

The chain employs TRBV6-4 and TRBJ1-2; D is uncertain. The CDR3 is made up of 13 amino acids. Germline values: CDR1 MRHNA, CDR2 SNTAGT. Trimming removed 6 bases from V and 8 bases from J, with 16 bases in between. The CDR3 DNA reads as TGTGCCAGCAGGGACGCCCGGTCAGGAGGCTACACCTTC. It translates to CASRDARSGGYTF.

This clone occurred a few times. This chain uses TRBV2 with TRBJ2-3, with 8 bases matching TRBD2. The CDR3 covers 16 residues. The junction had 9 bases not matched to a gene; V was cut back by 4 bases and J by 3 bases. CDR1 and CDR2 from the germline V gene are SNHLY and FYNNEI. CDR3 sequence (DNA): TGTGCCAGCAGTGGACGGGGGGGCCTAGAGACAGATACGCAGTATTTT. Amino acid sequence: CASSGRGGLETDTQYF.

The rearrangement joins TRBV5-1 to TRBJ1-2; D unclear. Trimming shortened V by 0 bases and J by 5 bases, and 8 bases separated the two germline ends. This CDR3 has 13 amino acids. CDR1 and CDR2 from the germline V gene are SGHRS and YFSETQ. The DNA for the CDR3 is TGCGCCAGCAGCTTGGATTCGGGATATGGCTACACCTTC. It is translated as CASSLDSGYGYTF.

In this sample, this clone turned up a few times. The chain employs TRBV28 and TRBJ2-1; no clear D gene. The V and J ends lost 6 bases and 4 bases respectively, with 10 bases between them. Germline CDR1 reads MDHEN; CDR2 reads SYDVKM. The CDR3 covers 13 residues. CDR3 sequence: CASRTDRYNEQFF. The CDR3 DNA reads TGTGCCAGCAGGACTGATAGGTACAATGAGCAGTTCTTC. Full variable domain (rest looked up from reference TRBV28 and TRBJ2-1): DVKVTQSSRYLVKRTGEKVFLECVQDMDHENMFWYRQDPGLGLRLIYFSYDVKMKEKGDIPEGYSVSREKKERFSLILESASTNQTSMYLCASRTDRYNEQFFGPGTRLTVL.

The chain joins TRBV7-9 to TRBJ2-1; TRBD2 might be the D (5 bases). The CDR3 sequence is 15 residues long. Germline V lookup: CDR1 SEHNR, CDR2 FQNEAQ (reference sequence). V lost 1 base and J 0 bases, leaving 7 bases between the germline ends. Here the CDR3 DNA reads TGTGCCAGCAGCTTAGATGGGAGCTCCTACAATGAGCAGTTCTTC. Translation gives CASSLDGSSYNEQFF.

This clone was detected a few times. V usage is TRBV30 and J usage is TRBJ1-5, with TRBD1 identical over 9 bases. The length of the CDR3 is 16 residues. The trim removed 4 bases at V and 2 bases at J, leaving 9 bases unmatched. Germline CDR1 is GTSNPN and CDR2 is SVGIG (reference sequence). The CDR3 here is CAWNRGRGSGNQPQHF. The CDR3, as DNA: TGTGCCTGGAACAGGGGGCGCGGGAGTGGCAATCAGCCCCAGCATTTT.